Sequencing of this TCR beta chain was carried out in a study of blood T cell repertoires in COVID-19. Overall study: Sites in the United States, Italy and Spain provided acute and convalescent COVID-19 samples.

As handled by the study authors: The authors estimated nucleated cell counts from reference gene primer amplification. Sequenced by immunoSEQ multiplex PCR; TCRdb stores in-frame clones only, minus some. For V, J and clone size, that table is used; D and trimming come from the DNA. The sample lists fewer than 350,000 clones; roughly 91% were seen once. With 4 bases clipped from V and 1 base from J, the junction kept 10 bases outside the gene matches. The germline gives CDR1 LGHDT, CDR2 YNNKEL (reference sequence). CDR3 length: 17 residues. The sample consisted of peripheral blood. The chain employs TRBV3-1 (or the pseudogene TRBV3-2) and TRBJ1-2, with 9 bases fitting TRBD1. The sequence derives from a man aged 35-49 years with acute or convalescent COVID-19. The CDR3 coding sequence is TGTGCCAGCAGCCCGATCACGGGACAGGGCGATAACTATGGCTACACCTTC. It translates to CASSPITGQGDNYGYTF.